This T cell receptor beta chain stems from a study of blood T cell repertoires in COVID-19. On the study more broadly: The origin of the acute and convalescent COVID-19 samples was the United States, Italy and Spain.

Under the authors' procedure: Amplification of reference gene primers was used by the study to estimate nucleated cell counts. Measured with immunoSEQ multiplex PCR; TCRdb has only the in-frame clones, and not every one. That table furnishes V, J and clone size, whereas the DNA furnished D and trimming. The table shows more than 85,000 clones, with roughly 88% occurring only once. With 4 bases clipped from V and 1 base from J, the junction kept 5 bases outside the gene matches. Germline lookup yields CDR1 SGHDN and CDR2 FVKESK. The CDR3 has 16 amino acids. This TCR came from a woman in her sixties with acute or convalescent COVID-19. Sequenced sample: peripheral blood. The V call is TRBV14, the J call TRBJ1-4; 8 bases are shared with TRBD1. CDR3 sequence (DNA): TGTGCCAGCAGCCTACTCGGACAGGGAACTAATGAAAAACTGTTTTTT. It translates to CASSLLGQGTNEKLFF.